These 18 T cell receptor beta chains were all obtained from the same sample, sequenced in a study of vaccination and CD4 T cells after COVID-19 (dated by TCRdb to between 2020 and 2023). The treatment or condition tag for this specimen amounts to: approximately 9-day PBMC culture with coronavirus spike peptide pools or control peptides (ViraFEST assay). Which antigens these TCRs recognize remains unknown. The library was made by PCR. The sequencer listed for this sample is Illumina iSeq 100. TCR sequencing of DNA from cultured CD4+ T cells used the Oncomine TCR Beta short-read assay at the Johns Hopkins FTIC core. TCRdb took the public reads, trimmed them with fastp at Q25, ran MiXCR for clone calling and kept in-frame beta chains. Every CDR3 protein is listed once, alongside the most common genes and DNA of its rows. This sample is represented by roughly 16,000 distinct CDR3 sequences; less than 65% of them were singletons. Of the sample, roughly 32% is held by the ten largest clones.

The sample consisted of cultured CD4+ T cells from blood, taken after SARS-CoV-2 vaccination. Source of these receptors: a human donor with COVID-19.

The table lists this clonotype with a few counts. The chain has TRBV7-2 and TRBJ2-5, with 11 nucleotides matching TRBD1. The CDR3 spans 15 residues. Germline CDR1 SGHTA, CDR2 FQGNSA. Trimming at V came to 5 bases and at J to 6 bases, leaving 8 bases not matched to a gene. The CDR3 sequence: CASSTFGQGAKTQYF. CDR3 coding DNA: TGTGCCAGCAGCACCTTCGGACAGGGGGCGAAGACCCAGTACTTC.

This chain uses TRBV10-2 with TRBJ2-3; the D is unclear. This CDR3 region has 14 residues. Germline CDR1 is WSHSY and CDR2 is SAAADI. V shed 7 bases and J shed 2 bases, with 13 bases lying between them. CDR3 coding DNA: TGCGCCAGCACTCCGGTGGAGCCCACAGATACGCAGTATTTT. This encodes CASTPVEPTDTQYF.

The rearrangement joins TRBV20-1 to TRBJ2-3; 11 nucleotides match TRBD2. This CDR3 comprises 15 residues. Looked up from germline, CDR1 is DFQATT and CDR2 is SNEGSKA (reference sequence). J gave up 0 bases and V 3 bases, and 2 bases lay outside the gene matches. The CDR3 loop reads CSASRLAGSTDTQYF. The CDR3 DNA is TGCAGTGCTAGCCGACTAGCGGGAAGCACAGATACGCAGTATTTT.

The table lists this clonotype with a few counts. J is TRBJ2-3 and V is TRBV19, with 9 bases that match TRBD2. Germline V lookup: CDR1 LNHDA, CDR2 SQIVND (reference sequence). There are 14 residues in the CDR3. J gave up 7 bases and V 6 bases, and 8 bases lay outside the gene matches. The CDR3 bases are TGTGCCAGTAGACAGTCGCGGGGGGGCTATACGCAGTATTTT. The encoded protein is CASRQSRGGYTQYF.

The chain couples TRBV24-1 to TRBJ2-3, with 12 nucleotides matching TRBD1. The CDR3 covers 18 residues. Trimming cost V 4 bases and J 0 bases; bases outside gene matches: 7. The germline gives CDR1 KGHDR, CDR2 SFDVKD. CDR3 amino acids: CATSEAGTGGSSTDTQYF. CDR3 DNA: TGTGCCACCAGTGAAGCCGGGACAGGGGGCTCCAGCACAGATACGCAGTATTTT.

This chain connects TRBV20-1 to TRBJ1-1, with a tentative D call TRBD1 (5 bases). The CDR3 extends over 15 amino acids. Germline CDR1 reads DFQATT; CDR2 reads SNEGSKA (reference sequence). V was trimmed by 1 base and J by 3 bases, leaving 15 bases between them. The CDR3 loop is CSARGGRGRDTEAFF. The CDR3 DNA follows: TGCAGTGCTAGAGGGGGGAGGGGTAGGGACACTGAAGCTTTCTTT.

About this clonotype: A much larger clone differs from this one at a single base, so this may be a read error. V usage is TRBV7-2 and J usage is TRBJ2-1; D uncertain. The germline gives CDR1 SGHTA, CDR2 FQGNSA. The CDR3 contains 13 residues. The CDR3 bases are TGTGCCAGCTCCAAAGCCGGGTACAATGTGCAGTTCTTC. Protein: CASSKAGYNVQFF.

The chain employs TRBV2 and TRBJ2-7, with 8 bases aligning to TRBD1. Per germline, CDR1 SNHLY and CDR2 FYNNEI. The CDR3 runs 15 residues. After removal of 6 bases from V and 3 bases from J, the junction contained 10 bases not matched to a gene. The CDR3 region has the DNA TGTGCCAGCAGAGAACAGGGGGTATATTACTACGAGCAGTACTTC. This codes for CASREQGVYYYEQYF.

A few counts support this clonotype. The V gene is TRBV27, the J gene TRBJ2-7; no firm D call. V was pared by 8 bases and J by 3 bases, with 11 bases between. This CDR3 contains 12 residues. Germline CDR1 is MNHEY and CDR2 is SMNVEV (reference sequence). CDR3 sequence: CASGTGVYEQYF. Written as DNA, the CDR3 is TGTGCCAGCGGAACTGGAGTCTACGAGCAGTACTTC.

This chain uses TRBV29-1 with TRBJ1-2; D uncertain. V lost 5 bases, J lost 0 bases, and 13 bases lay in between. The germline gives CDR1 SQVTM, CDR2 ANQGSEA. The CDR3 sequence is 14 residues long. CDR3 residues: CSVSSKTANYGYTF. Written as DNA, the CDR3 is TGCAGCGTTTCCTCCAAAACAGCTAACTATGGCTACACCTTC.

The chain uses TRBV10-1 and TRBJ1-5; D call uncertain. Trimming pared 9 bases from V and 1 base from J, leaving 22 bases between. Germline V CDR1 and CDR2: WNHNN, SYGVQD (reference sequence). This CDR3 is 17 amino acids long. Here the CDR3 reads CASHCSDGGASNQPQHF. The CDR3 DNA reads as TGCGCCAGTCATTGCAGTGACGGTGGTGCAAGCAATCAGCCCCAGCATTTT.

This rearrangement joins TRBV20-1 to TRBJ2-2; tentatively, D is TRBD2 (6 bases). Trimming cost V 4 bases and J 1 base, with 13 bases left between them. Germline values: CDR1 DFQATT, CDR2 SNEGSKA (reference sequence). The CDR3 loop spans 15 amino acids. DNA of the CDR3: TGCAGTGCTAATTCGCGGGGAAAGAACACCGGGGAGCTGTTTTTT. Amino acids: CSANSRGKNTGELFF.

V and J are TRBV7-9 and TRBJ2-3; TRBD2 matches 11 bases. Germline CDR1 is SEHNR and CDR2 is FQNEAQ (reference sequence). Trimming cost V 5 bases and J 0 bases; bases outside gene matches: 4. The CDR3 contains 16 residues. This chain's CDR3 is CASSQGLAVSTDTQYF. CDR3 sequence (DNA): TGTGCCAGCAGCCAGGGACTAGCGGTCAGCACAGATACGCAGTATTTT.

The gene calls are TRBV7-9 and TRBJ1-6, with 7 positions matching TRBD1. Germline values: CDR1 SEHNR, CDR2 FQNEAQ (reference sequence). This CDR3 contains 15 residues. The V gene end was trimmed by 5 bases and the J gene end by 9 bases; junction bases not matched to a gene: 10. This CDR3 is CASSQDRRNGSPLHF. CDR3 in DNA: TGTGCCAGCAGCCAGGACAGGCGAAATGGTTCACCCCTCCACTTT.

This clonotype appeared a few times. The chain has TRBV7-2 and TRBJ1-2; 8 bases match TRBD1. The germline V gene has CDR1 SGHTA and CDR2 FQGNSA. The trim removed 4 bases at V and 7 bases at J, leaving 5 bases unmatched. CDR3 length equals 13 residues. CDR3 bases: TGTGCCAGCAGCTCGGACAGGGTGGCTGGCTACACCTTC. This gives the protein CASSSDRVAGYTF.

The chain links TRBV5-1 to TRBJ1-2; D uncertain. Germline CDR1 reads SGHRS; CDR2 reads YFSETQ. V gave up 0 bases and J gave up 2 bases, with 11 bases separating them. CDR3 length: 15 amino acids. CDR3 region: CASSLGQARNYGYTF. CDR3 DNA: TGCGCCAGCAGCTTGGGGCAGGCAAGGAACTATGGCTACACCTTC.

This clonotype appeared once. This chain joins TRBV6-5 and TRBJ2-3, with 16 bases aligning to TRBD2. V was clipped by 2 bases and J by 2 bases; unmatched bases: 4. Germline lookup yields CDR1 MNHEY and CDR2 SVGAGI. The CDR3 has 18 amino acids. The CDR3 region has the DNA TGTGCCAGCAGTTACGGGGGACTAGCGGGGGGGCTCACAGATACGCAGTATTTT. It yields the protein CASSYGGLAGGLTDTQYF.

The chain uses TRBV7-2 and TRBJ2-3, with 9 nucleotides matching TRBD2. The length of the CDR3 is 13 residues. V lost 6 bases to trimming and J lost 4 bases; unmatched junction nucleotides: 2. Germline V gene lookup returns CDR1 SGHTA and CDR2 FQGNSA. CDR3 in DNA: TGTGCCAGCAGGCTAGCGGGGCCAGATACGCAGTATTTT. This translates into CASRLAGPDTQYF.